Below are 5 T cell receptor beta chains sequenced from a single sample in a study of beta chain features in type 1 diabetes. No antigen has been identified for these receptors. Reverse transcription of all isolated RNA meant that expressed TCRB transcripts were sequenced. Clones were sequenced by immunoSEQ multiplex PCR, and TCRdb holds only the in-frame ones, with some missing. The sample shows about 660,000 clones, over 12% of them seen only once. Study outcomes and limitations: All four CD4+ subsets of Type 1 diabetes patients contained TCRB CDR3s that were moderately but significantly shorter.

Specimen: naive CD4+ T cells from blood. All receptors come from a man between 18 and 35 years old with type 1 diabetes.

The chain uses TRBV27 and TRBJ2-3; D is possibly TRBD1 (6 bases). The CDR3 contains 14 residues. V was clipped by 2 bases and J by 4 bases, with 10 bases between them. The germline CDR1 and CDR2 sequences are MNHEY and SMNVEV (reference sequence). CDR3 nucleotides: TGTGCCAGCAGTTTAGAGAACAGGGCAGATACGCAGTATTTT. This codes for CASSLENRADTQYF.

The V call is TRBV6-6, the J call TRBJ2-7; 11 nucleotides align to TRBD2. The CDR3 loop spans 15 amino acids. J lost 3 bases, V lost 6 bases, and 7 bases had no gene match. Germline CDR1 MNHNY, CDR2 SVGAGI (reference sequence). In nucleotides, the CDR3 is TGTGCCAGCAGGATATCTAGCGGGGGGTTCTACGAGCAGTACTTC. Residues: CASRISSGGFYEQYF.

This clone came up a few times. V and J are TRBV6-5 and TRBJ1-5; D gene unclear. This CDR3 is 15 amino acids long. CDR1 and CDR2 from the germline V gene are MNHEY and SVGAGI. With 2 bases removed from V and 7 bases from J, the gap between germline ends came to 15 bases. The CDR3 reads CASSYSGSSSQPQHF. The CDR3 DNA sequence: TGTGCCAGCAGTTACAGCGGCAGTTCATCCCAGCCCCAGCATTTT.

This clone was detected only a few times. The chain's CDR3 is CATTGGGTDTQYF. For the CDR3, the DNA is TGTGCCACTACAGGGGGAGGCACAGATACGCAGTATTTT. J is TRBJ2-3 and V is TRBV10-3; 8 bases are shared with TRBD1. Germline V gene lookup returns CDR1 ENHRY and CDR2 SYGVKD. The CDR3 length is 13 residues. Trimming at V came to 10 bases and at J to 1 base, leaving 4 bases not matched to a gene.

This clone was counted a few times. The chain combines TRBV5-1 with TRBJ2-1, with 7 bases that match TRBD1. The germline V gene encodes CDR1 SGHRS and CDR2 YFSETQ. The CDR3 loop spans 14 amino acids. Germline trimming cut 4 bases from V and 2 bases from J; bases unmatched to any gene: 3. The CDR3 here is CASSKGQPYNEQFF. The DNA for the CDR3 is TGCGCCAGCAGCAAGGGACAGCCCTACAATGAGCAGTTCTTC.